Following are 6 T cell receptor beta chains from one sample sequenced in a study of blood T cell repertoires in COVID-19. Clones were sequenced by immunoSEQ multiplex PCR, and TCRdb holds only the in-frame ones, with some missing. The data show 250,000 to 300,000 clones, with about 85% seen just once and roughly 2% held by the top ten. Source material: peripheral blood. The receptors were sampled from a woman between 45 and 60 years old who had recovered from COVID-19.

This chain uses TRBV15 with TRBJ2-3; TRBD2 aligns across 10 bases. This CDR3 is 17 amino acids long. Germline-derived CDR1 and CDR2 are LNHNV and YYDKDF (reference sequence). With V trimmed by 4 bases and J by 5 bases, 12 bases remained unmatched. In DNA form, the CDR3 reads TGTGCCACCAGCAAGCCCACCGGGACTAGCGACCAAGATACGCAGTATTTT. It codes for CATSKPTGTSDQDTQYF.

The chain uses TRBV6-5 and TRBJ1-2, with D uncertain. The ends were cut back, 6 bases at V and 4 bases at J, with 15 bases in the middle. The CDR3 spans 14 residues. Germline V gene sequence: CDR1 MNHEY, CDR2 SVGAGI. Here the CDR3 reads CASRSGLMGYGYTF. The CDR3 DNA sequence: TGTGCCAGCAGGAGCGGCCTAATGGGCTATGGCTACACCTTC.

CDR3 DNA sequence: TGCAGCGTTGTAAGACAGGGGGCGCCCCCAGACGAAGCTTTCTTT. It specifies CSVVRQGAPPDEAFF. The V and J genes are TRBV29-1 and TRBJ1-1; 10 bases line up with TRBD1. CDR1 SQVTM and CDR2 ANQGSEA come from the germline V gene. Trimming at V came to 4 bases and at J to 8 bases, leaving 13 bases not matched to a gene. The CDR3 runs to 15 residues.

This clone was recorded only once. This sequence joins TRBV2 and TRBJ1-1; perhaps TRBD1 as D (5 bases). Deletions cut 7 bases from V and 5 bases from J, with 14 bases between. The CDR3 totals 13 residues. Germline V gene lookup returns CDR1 SNHLY and CDR2 FYNNEI. CDR3: CASMGGLGTEAFF. The CDR3 nucleotides read TGTGCCAGCATGGGGGGTTTGGGAACTGAAGCTTTCTTT.

This sequence joins TRBV5-1 and TRBJ2-5; D remains unclear. The CDR3 sequence is 14 residues long. CDR1 and CDR2 from the germline V gene are SGHRS and YFSETQ. V was pared by 1 base and J by 5 bases, with 12 bases between. CDR3 loop: CASSLTSAGETQYF. CDR3 DNA: TGCGCCAGCAGCTTGACGTCGGCCGGGGAGACCCAGTACTTC.

This clone was counted a few times. As DNA, the CDR3 is TGTGCCAGCAGCCCCGTGTTTAGGGACAGGGTGATGAACACTGAAGCTTTCTTT. Translation gives CASSPVFRDRVMNTEAFF. The rearrangement joins TRBV5-5 to TRBJ1-1; TRBD1 agrees at 9 bases. Germline V gene lookup returns CDR1 SGHKS and CDR2 YYEKEE (reference sequence). J gave up 0 bases and V 4 bases, and 13 bases lay outside the gene matches. The CDR3 extends over 18 amino acids.